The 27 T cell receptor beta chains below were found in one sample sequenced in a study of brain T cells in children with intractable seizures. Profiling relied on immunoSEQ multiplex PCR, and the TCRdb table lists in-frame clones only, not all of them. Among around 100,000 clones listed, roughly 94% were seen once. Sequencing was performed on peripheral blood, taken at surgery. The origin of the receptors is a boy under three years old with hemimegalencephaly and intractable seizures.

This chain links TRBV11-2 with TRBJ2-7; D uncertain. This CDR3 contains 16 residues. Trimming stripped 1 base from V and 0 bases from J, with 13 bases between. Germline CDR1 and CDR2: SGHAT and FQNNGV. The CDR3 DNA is TGTGCCAGCAGCTTAGGTCCGCGGAACCGCTCCTACGAGCAGTACTTC. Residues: CASSLGPRNRSYEQYF. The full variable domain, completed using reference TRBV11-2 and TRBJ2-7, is EAGVAQSPRYKIIEKRQSVAFWCNPISGHATLYWYQQILGQGPKLLIQFQNNGVVDDSQLPKDRFSAERLKGVDSTLKIQPAKLEDSAVYLCASSLGPRNRSYEQYFGPGTRLTVT.

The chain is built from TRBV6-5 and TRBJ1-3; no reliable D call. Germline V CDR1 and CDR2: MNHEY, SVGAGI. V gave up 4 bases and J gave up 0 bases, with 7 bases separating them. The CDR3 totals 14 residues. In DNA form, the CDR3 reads TGTGCCAGCAGTTCGGTAAACTCTGGAAACACCATATATTTT. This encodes CASSSVNSGNTIYF.

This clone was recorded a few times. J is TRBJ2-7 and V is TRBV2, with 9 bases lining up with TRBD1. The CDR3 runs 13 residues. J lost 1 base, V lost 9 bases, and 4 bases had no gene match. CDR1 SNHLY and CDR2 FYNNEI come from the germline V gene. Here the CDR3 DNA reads TGTGCCAGGACGGGACAGGGATCCTACGAGCAGTACTTC. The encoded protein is CARTGQGSYEQYF.

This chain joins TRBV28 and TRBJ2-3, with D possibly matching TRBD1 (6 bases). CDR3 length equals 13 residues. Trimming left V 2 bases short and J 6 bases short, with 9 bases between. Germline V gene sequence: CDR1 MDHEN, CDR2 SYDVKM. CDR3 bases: TGTGCCAGCAGTTTAGGACAGTCGGATACGCAGTATTTT. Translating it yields CASSLGQSDTQYF.

DNA of the CDR3: TGTGCCAGCAGGAGGGATGCTCAGGCAGATACGCAGTATTTT. It specifies CASRRDAQADTQYF. The J gene is TRBJ2-3, the V gene TRBV6-5, with D tentatively TRBD2 (5 bases). This CDR3 region has 14 residues. The germline V and J ends were trimmed by 6 bases and 4 bases, with 14 bases remaining between them. CDR1 is MNHEY, CDR2 SVGAGI, per germline.

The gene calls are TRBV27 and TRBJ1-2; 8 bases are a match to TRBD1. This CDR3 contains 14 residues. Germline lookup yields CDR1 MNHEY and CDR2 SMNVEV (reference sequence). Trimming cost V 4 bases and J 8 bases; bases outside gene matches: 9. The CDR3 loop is CASSSSGRGLGYTF. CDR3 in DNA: TGTGCCAGCAGTTCCTCGGGCAGGGGGCTGGGCTACACCTTC.

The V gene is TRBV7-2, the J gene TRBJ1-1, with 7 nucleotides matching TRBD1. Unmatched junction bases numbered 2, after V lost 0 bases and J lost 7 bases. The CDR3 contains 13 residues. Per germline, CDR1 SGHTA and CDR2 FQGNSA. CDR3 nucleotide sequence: TGTGCCAGCAGCTTAGCACAGGGGATTGAAGCTTTCTTT. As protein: CASSLAQGIEAFF.

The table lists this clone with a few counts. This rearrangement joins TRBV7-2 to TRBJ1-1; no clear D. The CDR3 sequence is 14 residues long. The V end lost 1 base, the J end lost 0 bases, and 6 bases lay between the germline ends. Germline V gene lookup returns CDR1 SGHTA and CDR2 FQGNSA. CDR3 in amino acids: CASSLEVLNTEAFF. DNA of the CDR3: TGTGCCAGCAGCTTAGAGGTACTGAACACTGAAGCTTTCTTT. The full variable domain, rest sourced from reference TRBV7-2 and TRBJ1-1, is GAGVSQSPSNKVTEKGKDVELRCDPISGHTALYWYRQSLGQGLEFLIYFQGNSAPDKSGLPSDRFSAERTGGSVSTLTIQRTQQEDSAVYLCASSLEVLNTEAFFGQGTRLTVV.

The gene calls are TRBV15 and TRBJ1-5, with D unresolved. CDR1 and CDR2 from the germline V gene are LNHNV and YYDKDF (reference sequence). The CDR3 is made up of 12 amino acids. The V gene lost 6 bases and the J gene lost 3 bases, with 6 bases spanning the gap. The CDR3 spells CATSWPNQPQHF. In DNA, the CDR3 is TGTGCCACCAGTTGGCCCAATCAGCCCCAGCATTTT. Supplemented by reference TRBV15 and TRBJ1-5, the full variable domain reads DAMVIQNPRYQVTQFGKPVTLSCSQTLNHNVMYWYQQKSSQAPKLLFHYYDKDFNNEADTPDNFQSRRPNTSFCFLDIRSPGLGDTAMYLCATSWPNQPQHFGDGTRLSIL.

The CDR3 nucleotides are TGTGCCAGCAGTCAAACCCGCAGGTTCGACAATCAGCCCCAGCATTTT. It codes for CASSQTRRFDNQPQHF. J is TRBJ1-5 and V is TRBV5-6; D gene uncertain. Trimming shortened V by 5 bases and J by 3 bases, and 18 bases separated the two germline ends. The CDR3 contains 16 residues. Germline CDR1 reads SGHDT; CDR2 reads YYEEEE.

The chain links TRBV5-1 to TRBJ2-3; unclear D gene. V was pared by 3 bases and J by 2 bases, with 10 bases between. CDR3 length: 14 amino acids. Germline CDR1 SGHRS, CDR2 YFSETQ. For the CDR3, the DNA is TGCGCCAGCAGCTCCCCCGGGTCCACAGATACGCAGTATTTT. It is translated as CASSSPGSTDTQYF.

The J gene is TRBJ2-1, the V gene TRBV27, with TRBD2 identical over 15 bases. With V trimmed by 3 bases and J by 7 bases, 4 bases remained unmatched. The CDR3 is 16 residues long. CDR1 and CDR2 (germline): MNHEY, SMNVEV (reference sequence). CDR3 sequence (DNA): TGTGCCAGCAGTTTCCCGGGGACTAGCGGGAGGAATGAGCAGTTCTTC. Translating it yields CASSFPGTSGRNEQFF.

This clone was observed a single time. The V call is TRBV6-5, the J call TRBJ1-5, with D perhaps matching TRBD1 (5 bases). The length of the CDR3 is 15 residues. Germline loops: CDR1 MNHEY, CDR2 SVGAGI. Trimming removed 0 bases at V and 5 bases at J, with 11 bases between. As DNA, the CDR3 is TGTGCCAGCAGTTACTCCCGGGACGCCCATCAGCCCCAGCATTTT. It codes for CASSYSRDAHQPQHF.

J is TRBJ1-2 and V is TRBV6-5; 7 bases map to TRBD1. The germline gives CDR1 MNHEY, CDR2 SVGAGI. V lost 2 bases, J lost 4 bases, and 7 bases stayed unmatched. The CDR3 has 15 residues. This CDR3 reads CASSYRGLEAYGYTF. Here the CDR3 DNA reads TGTGCCAGCAGTTACAGGGGGCTTGAGGCCTATGGCTACACCTTC.

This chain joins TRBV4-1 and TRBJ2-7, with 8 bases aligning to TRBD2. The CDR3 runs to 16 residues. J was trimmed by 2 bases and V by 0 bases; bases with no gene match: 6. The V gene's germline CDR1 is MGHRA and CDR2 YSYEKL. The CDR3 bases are TGCGCCAGCAGCCAAGAGGGGATAGCGGGAACCTACGAGCAGTACTTC. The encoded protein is CASSQEGIAGTYEQYF.

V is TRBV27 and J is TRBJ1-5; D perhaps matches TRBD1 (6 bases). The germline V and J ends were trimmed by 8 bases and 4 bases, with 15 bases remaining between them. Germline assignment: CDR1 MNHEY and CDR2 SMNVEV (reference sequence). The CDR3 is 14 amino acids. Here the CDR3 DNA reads TGTGCCAGCGGAACGGGCCAGGGGAATCAGCCCCAGCATTTT. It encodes CASGTGQGNQPQHF.

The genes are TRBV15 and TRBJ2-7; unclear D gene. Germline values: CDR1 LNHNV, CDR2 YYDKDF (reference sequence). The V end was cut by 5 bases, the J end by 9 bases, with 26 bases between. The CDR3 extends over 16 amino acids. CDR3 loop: CATSPKPTSSIGPQYF. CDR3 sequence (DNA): TGTGCCACCAGCCCAAAACCTACGAGCAGTATAGGACCGCAGTACTTC.

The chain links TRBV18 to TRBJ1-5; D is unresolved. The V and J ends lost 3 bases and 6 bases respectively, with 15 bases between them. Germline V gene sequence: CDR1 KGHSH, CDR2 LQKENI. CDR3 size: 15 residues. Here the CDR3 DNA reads TGTGCCAGCTCACCGAGCTACAGCGAGACTCAGCCCCAGCATTTT. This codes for CASSPSYSETQPQHF.

The CDR3, as DNA: TGTGCCACGCAATCCCCAGGGGGCCCATCCTACGAGCAGTACTTC. This sequence encodes CATQSPGGPSYEQYF. The rearrangement uses TRBV6-5 and TRBJ2-7, with 8 bases aligning to TRBD1. V dropped 10 bases and J dropped 1; count of bases not matched to a gene: 12. Germline V lookup: CDR1 MNHEY, CDR2 SVGAGI. This CDR3 is built from 15 residues.

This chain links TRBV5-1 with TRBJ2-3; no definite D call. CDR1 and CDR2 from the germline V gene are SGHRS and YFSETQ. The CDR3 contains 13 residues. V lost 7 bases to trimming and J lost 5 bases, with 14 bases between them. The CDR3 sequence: CASFSVHGDTQYF. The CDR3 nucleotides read TGCGCCAGCTTCTCGGTCCATGGAGATACGCAGTATTTT.

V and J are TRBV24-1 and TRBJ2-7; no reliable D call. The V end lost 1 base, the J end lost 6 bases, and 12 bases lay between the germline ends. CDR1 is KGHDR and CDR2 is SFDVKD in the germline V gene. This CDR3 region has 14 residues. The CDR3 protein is CATSDLSTTCEQYF. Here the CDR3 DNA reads TGTGCCACCAGTGATTTAAGTACCACCTGCGAGCAGTACTTC.

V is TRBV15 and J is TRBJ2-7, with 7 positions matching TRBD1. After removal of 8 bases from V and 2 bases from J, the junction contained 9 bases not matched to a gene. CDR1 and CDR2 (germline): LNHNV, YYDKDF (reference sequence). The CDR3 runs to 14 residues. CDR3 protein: CATFPHQGAYEQYF. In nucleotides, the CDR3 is TGTGCCACCTTCCCCCACCAGGGGGCCTACGAGCAGTACTTC.

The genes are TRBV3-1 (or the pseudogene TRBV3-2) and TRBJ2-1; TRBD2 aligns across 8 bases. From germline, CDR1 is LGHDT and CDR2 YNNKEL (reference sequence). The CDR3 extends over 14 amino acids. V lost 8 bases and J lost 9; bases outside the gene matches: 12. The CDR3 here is CASGVIGRAPEQFF. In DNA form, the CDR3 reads TGTGCCAGCGGAGTAATCGGGAGGGCCCCTGAGCAGTTCTTC.

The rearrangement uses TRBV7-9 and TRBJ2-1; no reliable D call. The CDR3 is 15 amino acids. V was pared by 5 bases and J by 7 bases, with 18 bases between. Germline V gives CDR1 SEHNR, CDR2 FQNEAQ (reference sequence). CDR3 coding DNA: TGTGCCAGCAGCCAGGTCCCTCGACTGGGTAATGAGCAGTTCTTC. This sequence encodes CASSQVPRLGNEQFF.

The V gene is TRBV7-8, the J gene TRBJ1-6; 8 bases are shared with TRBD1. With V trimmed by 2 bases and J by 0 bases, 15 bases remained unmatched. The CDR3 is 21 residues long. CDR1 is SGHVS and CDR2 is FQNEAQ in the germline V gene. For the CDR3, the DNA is TGTGCCAGCAGCTTAACGCGATGGACAGGGATTCCCAGCTCCTATAATTCACCCCTCCACTTT. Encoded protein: CASSLTRWTGIPSSYNSPLHF.

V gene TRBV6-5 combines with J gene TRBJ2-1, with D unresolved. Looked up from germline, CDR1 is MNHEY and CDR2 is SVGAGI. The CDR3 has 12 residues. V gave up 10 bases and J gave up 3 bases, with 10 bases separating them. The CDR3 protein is CATTYFYNEQFF. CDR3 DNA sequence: TGTGCCACGACATACTTCTACAATGAGCAGTTCTTC.

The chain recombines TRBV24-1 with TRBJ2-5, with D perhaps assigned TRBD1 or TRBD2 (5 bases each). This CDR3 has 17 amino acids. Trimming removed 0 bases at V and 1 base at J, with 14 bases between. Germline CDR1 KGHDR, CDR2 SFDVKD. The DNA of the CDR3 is TGTGCCACCAGTGATTTGGTGGAAAAGGGGAGCCAAGAGACCCAGTACTTC. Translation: CATSDLVEKGSQETQYF.